This is a list of T cell receptor beta chains from one sample in a study of blood T cells in healthy people across ages. From the 5' RACE reads, TCRdb called clonotypes with MiXCR, one entry per CDR3 protein. The data hold about 900,000 distinct CDR3 sequences, with 45% to 50% observed a single time. Sequencing input: blood. Receptor source: a man aged 25 to 45 in good health. Each CDR3 is given with its conserved first and last residue. The D gene is left open where the match is weak. Size tells how often a clone was seen (once, few, many) or the class of an expanded clone, and some rows leave it out.

clone size,D gene,J gene,V gene,CDR3 DNA,CDR3 protein
once,TRBD2,TRBJ2-3,TRBV6-2/TRBV6-3,TGTGCCAGCAGTTACGGAGCGGGGGGGCGAGATACGCAGTATTTT,CASSYGAGGRDTQYF
few,NA,TRBJ2-7,TRBV5-1,TGCGCCAGCAGCGAATGGACGGGAAACTACGAGCAGTACTTC,CASSEWTGNYEQYF
NA,NA,TRBJ2-3,TRBV27,TGTGCCACCACGCGAGTCGGCCGCACAGATACGCAGTATTTT,CATTRVGRTDTQYF
NA,NA,TRBJ2-5,TRBV6-5,TGTGCCAGCAGTTTCCAGGGGTTTAAAGAGACCCAGTACTTC,CASSFQGFKETQYF
NA,NA,TRBJ2-3,TRBV7-2,TGTGCCAACAGCGAGTCAGATACGCAGTATTTT,CANSESDTQYF
NA,NA,TRBJ2-7,TRBV9,TGTGCCAGCAGCAAAGGGACTTCCCGTGACCCCTACGAGCAGTACTTC,CASSKGTSRDPYEQYF
NA,NA,TRBJ1-1,TRBV20-1,TGCAGTGCTAGAGATTCCTGGGCAGGATCAGCTTTCTTT,CSARDSWAGSAFF
NA,TRBD1,TRBJ2-7,TRBV29-1,TGCAGCGTTGCGATATTAACAGGGGTGACCTACGAGCAGTACTTC,CSVAILTGVTYEQYF
NA,TRBD2,TRBJ2-4,TRBV7-2,TGTGCCAGCAGCTTGGGACTAGCGGGGGGGAAAAACATTCAGTACTTC,CASSLGLAGGKNIQYF
few,NA,TRBJ2-1,TRBV7-2,TGTGCCAGCAGCTTATCTGTCTACAATGAGCAGTTCTTC,CASSLSVYNEQFF
NA,NA,TRBJ1-2,TRBV28,TGTGCCAGCAGTTCTCCGGCCAGACTCTATGGCTACACCTTC,CASSSPARLYGYTF
few,TRBD1,TRBJ2-7,TRBV5-6,TGTGCCAGCACCCGACAGGGGAGGAAGGACGAGCAGTACTTC,CASTRQGRKDEQYF
NA,NA,TRBJ2-2,TRBV5-1,TGCGCCAGCAGCTTGGCCTCAGGGTTTAACACCGGGGAGCTGTTTTTT,CASSLASGFNTGELFF
NA,TRBD2,TRBJ2-7,TRBV4-3,TGCGCCAGCAGCCAAGATCACCCGGGAGGCGAGCAGTACTTC,CASSQDHPGGEQYF
NA,NA,TRBJ2-5,TRBV5-1,TGCGCCAGCAGCCCTTGGTCTCCCAAAGAGACCCAGTACTTC,CASSPWSPKETQYF
many,TRBD1,TRBJ1-2,TRBV7-9,TGTGCCAGCAGCTTGGACAGGGGAGTAGGTGGCTACACCTTC,CASSLDRGVGGYTF
few,NA,TRBJ2-4,TRBV12-3/TRBV12-4,TGTGCCAGCAGCATAGAGCGAGGAGCCAAAAACATTCAGTACTTC,CASSIERGAKNIQYF
NA,NA,TRBJ1-1,TRBV18,TGTGCCAGCTCACCGGGCCTGGAGGGTGAAGCTTTCTTT,CASSPGLEGEAFF
NA,NA,TRBJ2-7,TRBV7-9,TGTGCCAGCAGCTTACAACCAGGGCAAAGTTTTTCCTACGAGCAGTACTTC,CASSLQPGQSFSYEQYF
many,TRBD1,TRBJ1-4,TRBV7-6,TGCGCCAGCAGCCTTACCGGGACAGGGGGGGAAAAACTGTTTTTT,CASSLTGTGGEKLFF
NA,NA,TRBJ2-5,TRBV2,TGTGCCAGCCACGGCAGGGATTGGACGGAGACCCAGTACTTC,CASHGRDWTETQYF
NA,NA,TRBJ1-2,TRBV7-2,TGTGCCAGCAGCTTAGTTCCATCAGATGACTATGGCTACACCTTC,CASSLVPSDDYGYTF
few,NA,TRBJ1-2,TRBV7-6,TGTGCCAGCAGCTTATTCCCGTCCGGGGACTATGGCTACACCTTC,CASSLFPSGDYGYTF
NA,NA,TRBJ2-5,TRBV20-1,TGCGGTGCTAGAGTGGGTAAAGAGACCCAGTACTTC,CGARVGKETQYF
NA,TRBD1,TRBJ2-1,TRBV6-2/TRBV6-3,TGTGCCAGCAGTCACATCGGACAGGAGGCCAATGAGCAGTTCTTC,CASSHIGQEANEQFF
few,NA,TRBJ2-3,TRBV4-3,TGCGCCAGCAGCCAAGGGGTTGCCGATACGCAGTATTTT,CASSQGVADTQYF
NA,NA,TRBJ1-1,TRBV9,TGTGCCAGCAGCGTAGCGTCTGGGCTTCTGAACACTGAAGCTTTCTTT,CASSVASGLLNTEAFF
NA,NA,TRBJ2-2,TRBV6-2/TRBV6-3,TGTGCCAGCAGACCTGGGGGTAGCGGCACCGGGGAGCTGTTTTTT,CASRPGGSGTGELFF
few,NA,TRBJ1-6,TRBV29-1,TGCAGCGTTAGACAGTACGGCAATTCACCCCTCCACTTT,CSVRQYGNSPLHF
NA,TRBD2,TRBJ2-7,TRBV6-2/TRBV6-3,TGTGCCAGCACCGGGACTAGCCGTACATACGAGCAGTACTTC,CASTGTSRTYEQYF
NA,NA,TRBJ2-7,TRBV27,TGTGCCAGCAGTCCCCAAAGAGGCCCGAACGAGCAGTACTTC,CASSPQRGPNEQYF
few,NA,TRBJ1-2,TRBV20-1,TGCAGTGCCCCGGATAGGGATTTAGATGGCTACACCTTC,CSAPDRDLDGYTF
NA,NA,TRBJ1-2,TRBV28,TGTGCCAGCAGTTCCCCAACGGGTAACTATGGCTACACCTTC,CASSSPTGNYGYTF
few,NA,TRBJ1-2,TRBV25-1,TGTGCCAGCAGTGAATATAAAGCAAGCCATAGGGATGGCTACACCTTC,CASSEYKASHRDGYTF
NA,NA,TRBJ2-5,TRBV6-5,TGTGCCAGCAGTTACTTCGCGCAGGCTGGGGAGACCCAGTACTTC,CASSYFAQAGETQYF
NA,TRBD2,TRBJ2-3,TRBV9,TGTGCCAGCAGCCCTTGGACTAGCGGGGGTCCCCAAACCATCACGGATACGCAGTATTTT,CASSPWTSGGPQTITDTQYF
NA,NA,TRBJ1-2,TRBV3-1,TGTGCCAGCAGCCCCTACGACAGCTTCTATGGCTACACCTTC,CASSPYDSFYGYTF
few,TRBD1,TRBJ2-1,TRBV5-1,TGCGCCAGCAGTACAGGGGTCTTGAGCTCCTACAATGAGCAGTTCTTC,CASSTGVLSSYNEQFF
once,NA,TRBJ1-5,TRBV4-2,TGTGCCAGCAGCCAAGATAGGAGGGGTACTAGTAACAATCAGCCCCAGCATTTT,CASSQDRRGTSNNQPQHF
NA,NA,TRBJ1-5,TRBV20-1,TGCAGTGCTAGAGATAACAGCAATCAGCCCCAGCATTTT,CSARDNSNQPQHF
few,TRBD2,TRBJ2-3,TRBV6-1,TGTGCCAGCAGTGAACTCCGACTAGCGGGGGGTCGGGCTAGCACAGATACGCAGTATTTT,CASSELRLAGGRASTDTQYF
once,NA,TRBJ2-2,TRBV11-2,TGTGCCAGCACCAGCACCCTTGAATCGAACACCGGGGAGCTGTTTTTT,CASTSTLESNTGELFF
once,NA,TRBJ1-2,TRBV27,TGTGCCAGCAGTTCCCACGACAGTTACGGCTACACCTTC,CASSSHDSYGYTF
few,NA,TRBJ2-5,TRBV25-1,TGTGCCAGCAGTGAATCCCGTGACAGGCAAGAGACCCAGTACTTC,CASSESRDRQETQYF
once,TRBD2,TRBJ2-3,TRBV6-2/TRBV6-3,TGTGCCAGCCGTGGCCTGGGACTAGGCACAGATACGCAGTATTTT,CASRGLGLGTDTQYF
few,TRBD1,TRBJ1-1,TRBV5-1,TGCGCCAGCAGGCTTACAGGGGATATTATGGACACTGAAGCTTTCTTT,CASRLTGDIMDTEAFF
NA,TRBD1,TRBJ2-7,TRBV27,TGTGCCAGCCTGCCTAAAACAGGGGATGACTACGAGCAGTACTTC,CASLPKTGDDYEQYF
few,TRBD2,TRBJ2-1,TRBV3-1,TGTGCCAGCAGCGACCCGGGACTAGCGGATTCCTTAAATGAGCAGTTCTTC,CASSDPGLADSLNEQFF
once,NA,TRBJ2-1,TRBV9,TGTGCCAGCAGCGTAAGTTTCCCTCCTTTCAATGGGCAGTTCTTC,CASSVSFPPFNGQFF
NA,NA,TRBJ2-7,TRBV11-3,TGTGCCAGCAGCTTTACCCCTACGGGGGTACCGTACGAGCAGTACTTC,CASSFTPTGVPYEQYF
few,NA,TRBJ1-4,TRBV4-2,TGTGCCAGCAGCCAAGATTTAGGGAAAAATGAAAAACTGTTTTTT,CASSQDLGKNEKLFF
NA,NA,TRBJ2-2,TRBV28,TGTGCCAGCACGGATCTGAACACCGGGGAGCTGTTTTTT,CASTDLNTGELFF
NA,NA,TRBJ2-7,TRBV6-1,TGTGCCAGCAGGACGGGACTCGGGGACGCTGGCCCCTCCTACGAGCAGTACTTC,CASRTGLGDAGPSYEQYF
NA,TRBD2,TRBJ2-3,TRBV7-9,TGTGCCAGCAGCTTACGAGCTAGCGGGGGAACAGATACGCAGTATTTT,CASSLRASGGTDTQYF
NA,NA,TRBJ2-7,TRBV14,TGTGCCAGCAGCCAAGCGTTTGGCAACACCTACGAGCAGTACTTC,CASSQAFGNTYEQYF
few,TRBD1,TRBJ1-2,TRBV6-5,TGTGCCAGCAGTTCCTGGGACAGGGGAGGGAATGGCTACACCTTC,CASSSWDRGGNGYTF
few,NA,TRBJ1-6,TRBV6-5,TGTGCCAGCATGGCCCCGGGCTCCTATAATTCACCCCTCCACTTT,CASMAPGSYNSPLHF
NA,NA,TRBJ1-6,TRBV4-1,TGCGCCAGCAGCCAAGTACTACAGGGAGTGAATTCACCCCTCCACTTT,CASSQVLQGVNSPLHF
NA,NA,TRBJ2-1,TRBV7-2,TGTGCCAGCAGCTTAGGGCGGGGGCTGAGCTCCTACAATGAGCAGTTCTTC,CASSLGRGLSSYNEQFF
NA,TRBD1,TRBJ1-1,TRBV3-1,TGTGCCAGCAGCCCGGGACAGGTGATGACTGAAGCTTTCTTT,CASSPGQVMTEAFF